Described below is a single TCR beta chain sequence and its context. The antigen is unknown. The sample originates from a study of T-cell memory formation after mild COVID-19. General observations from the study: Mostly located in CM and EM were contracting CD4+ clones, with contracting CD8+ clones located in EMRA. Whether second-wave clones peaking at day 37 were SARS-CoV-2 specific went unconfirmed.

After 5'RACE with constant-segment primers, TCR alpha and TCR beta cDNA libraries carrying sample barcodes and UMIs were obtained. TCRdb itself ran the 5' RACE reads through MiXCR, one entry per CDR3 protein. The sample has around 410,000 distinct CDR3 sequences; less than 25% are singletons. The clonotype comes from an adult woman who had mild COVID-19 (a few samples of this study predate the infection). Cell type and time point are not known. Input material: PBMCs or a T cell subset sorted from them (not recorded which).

The CDR3 protein is CASSQPQGRNTIYF. CDR3 nucleotides: TGCGCCAGCAGCCAGCCGCAGGGGCGAAACACCATATATTTT. This sequence joins TRBV4-1 and TRBJ1-3, with D possibly matching TRBD1 (6 bases). The germline gives CDR1 MGHRA, CDR2 YSYEKL. CDR3 length: 14 amino acids. Between the trimmed V and J ends, which lost 3 bases and 5 bases, there was a span of 11 bases.